What follows is one T cell receptor beta chain and its context. The antigen is not known. This entry comes from a study of shared clonotypes between healthy human individuals. As for the study in general: Aged between 18 and 49, the donors were a couple of women and three men. The study, taken as a whole, reports: The diversity represented, both genetic and in exposure history, was limited by few donors. Non-shared clonotypes had lower generation probabilities than clonotypes shared by all four sorted-subset donors.

V lost 4 bases, J lost 5 bases, and 8 bases stayed unmatched. This CDR3 is 15 amino acids long. In germline, CDR1 is SGHTA, CDR2 FQGNSA. Repertoires were generated with immunoSEQ multiplex PCR, while TCRdb's copy carries only in-frame clones and drops some. The table lists around 2,000,000 clones, 85% to 95% of them singletons, with 0.13% in the top ten. The sample was naive CD4+ T cells sorted from blood. Sample subset: CD45RA+ positively selected. The rearrangement links TRBV7-2 to TRBJ1-5; the match to TRBD1 covers 7 bases. The source of this sequence is a man between 18 and 29 years old in good health. The CDR3 sequence is CASSSPGRGYQPQHF. The CDR3 DNA reads as TGTGCCAGCAGCTCCCCCGGCAGGGGGTATCAGCCCCAGCATTTT.